This TCR beta chain derives from a study of blood T cell repertoires in COVID-19 (dated by TCRdb to about 2020). A note on the overall study: Collaborator samples came from the United States, Italy and Spain and covered acute and convalescent phases of COVID-19. Nearly every sample came with metadata listing a de-identified subject ID, COVID-19 status, age in years and sex. Samples came from the ongoing ImmuneRACE study (first 160 participants) plus 1,254 subjects from 6 global collaborators. The repertoires were released in a freely available public database intended as a resource for research on the immune response to SARS-CoV-2. HLA class I and class II types, where available, came from metadata supplied by the sample provider rather than from assay-based typing. The material from the prospective study consisted of cDNA or gDNA derived from T cells, B-cell-depleted T cells, or PBMCs. The dataset comprised deeply sampled blood TCRbeta repertoires from subjects exposed to, actively infected with, or recovered from COVID-19.

The CDR3 holds 14 amino acids from the cysteine to the phenylalanine. The retained sequence is limited to the CDR3, 42 bases, with the frame set at the first base. For CDR1 and CDR2, the germline V gene (reference sequence) lists LNHDA and SQIVND. Trimming removed 8 bases from V and 2 bases from J, leaving 16 bases between the germline ends. At one collaborating source in Seattle, patients were enrolled during active infection and were followed longitudinally through the course of disease. Each collaborating institution followed its own protocols to collect whole blood in K2EDTA tubes. Collaborator samples were shipped for TCRbeta analysis as frozen whole blood, isolated PBMCs, or DNA extracted from either sample type. Note on this clone: Its antigen remains undetermined. Base quality data are lacking; no much larger clone is found one base away.

The research as a whole found: The amount of clinical and demographic metadata varied by source and participant and was provided uncurated.

TCRbeta CDR3 regions were amplified from genomic DNA using the immunoSEQ Assay, a bias-controlled multiplex PCR. In the authors' own workflow: Within the assay, amplification of reference gene primers was used to estimate how many nucleated cells each sample contained. To quantify the absolute abundance of each unique TCRbeta CDR3 rearrangement, sequence reads were collapsed and filtered. For each sample, productive Simpson clonality was calculated as the square root of Simpson's diversity index over productive rearrangements. TCRdb re-hosts the immuneACCESS table, in-frame sequences only. Its copies lack some clones; in the studies checked, an unresolved V gene accounts for under half of them, and the cause for the rest is not known. The DNA was the basis for D and trimming; V, J and clone size are from that table. Here the sample has 250,000 to 300,000 clones; around 85% occur a single time. Approximately 12% of the sample rests with the top ten.

This TCR was sampled from a woman in her 30s with COVID-19, enrolled during active disease. Recombination joined TRBV19 with TRBJ2-7, and possibly TRBD2, on 5 matching bases. The sample was peripheral blood. The CDR3 protein sequence reads: CASAWTGSTYEQYF. Here is the DNA: TGTGCCAGTGCCTGGACGGGGAGCACCTACGAGCAGTACTTC.